This TCR beta chain was profiled in a study of human thymus T cells. Study findings and constraints: As related research reported, thymic repertoires overlapped highly among unrelated individuals. Thymic and blood repertoires appeared to carry a bias in their V and J gene usage.

The thymus was resected at corrective cardiac surgery. Having surgery to correct congenital heart defects, healthy Finnish infants acted as the donors. Here immunoSEQ multiplex PCR was the method, and the copy in TCRdb shows in-frame clones only, minus some. Of tens of thousands of clones listed, around 95% were seen once; the top ten hold about 0.03%. Points on this clone: Its matching antigen is unknown.

The sequence was obtained from a girl under three years old with a congenital heart defect but otherwise immunologically healthy. The material sequenced was thymus tissue.

CDR3 in amino acids: CASGTSGTSTDTQYF. Here the CDR3 DNA reads TGTGCTAGTGGGACTAGCGGGACTTCCACAGATACGCAGTATTTT. The chain uses TRBV12-5 and TRBJ2-3; 11 nucleotides align to TRBD2. This CDR3 is built from 15 residues. Germline CDR1 is LGHNT and CDR2 is FRNRAP. Trimming at V came to 6 bases and at J to 2 bases, leaving 4 bases not matched to a gene. Using reference TRBV12-5 and TRBJ2-3 for the parts outside the CDR3, the full variable domain is DARVTQTPRHKVTEMGQEVTMRCQPILGHNTVFWYRQTMMQGLELLAYFRNRAPLDDSGMPKDRFSAEMPDATLATLKIQPSEPRDSAVYFCASGTSGTSTDTQYFGPGTRLTVL.